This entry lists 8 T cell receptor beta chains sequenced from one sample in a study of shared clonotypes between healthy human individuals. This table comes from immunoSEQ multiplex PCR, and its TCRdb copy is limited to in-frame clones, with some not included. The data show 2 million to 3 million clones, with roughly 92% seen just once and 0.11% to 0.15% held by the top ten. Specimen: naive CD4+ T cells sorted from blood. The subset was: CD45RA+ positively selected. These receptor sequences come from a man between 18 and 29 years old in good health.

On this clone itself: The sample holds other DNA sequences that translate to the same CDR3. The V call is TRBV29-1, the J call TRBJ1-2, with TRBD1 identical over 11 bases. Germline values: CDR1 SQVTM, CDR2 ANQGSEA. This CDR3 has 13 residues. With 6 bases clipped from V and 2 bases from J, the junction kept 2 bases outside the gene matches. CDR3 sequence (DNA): TGCAGCGTGGGGACAGGGGGGAACTATGGCTACACCTTC. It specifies CSVGTGGNYGYTF.

CDR3 sequence reads: CASSSGFAGNTIYF. The CDR3 region has the DNA TGCGCCAGCAGTTCTGGGTTCGCTGGAAACACCATATATTTT. The rearrangement links TRBV10-1 to TRBJ1-3; D gene ambiguous. CDR1 is WNHNN and CDR2 is SYGVQD in the germline V gene (reference sequence). V was shortened by 5 bases and J by 2 bases, with 10 bases between the two germline ends. The CDR3 is 14 residues long.

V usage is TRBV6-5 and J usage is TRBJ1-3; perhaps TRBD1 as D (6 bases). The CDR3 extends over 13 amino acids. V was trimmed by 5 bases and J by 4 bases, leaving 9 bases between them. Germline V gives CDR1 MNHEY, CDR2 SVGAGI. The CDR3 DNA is TGTGCCAGCAGTAACGACAGGGGAAACACCATATATTTT. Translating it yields CASSNDRGNTIYF.

Here the CDR3 DNA reads TGTGCCAGCAGCTTAGATCTTGAGACAGGATTGAACACTGAAGCTTTCTTT. It is translated as CASSLDLETGLNTEAFF. The chain employs TRBV11-2 and TRBJ1-1; D is possibly TRBD1 (6 bases). The ends were cut back, 0 bases at V and 0 bases at J, with 14 bases in the middle. The CDR3 covers 17 residues. Germline CDR1 SGHAT, CDR2 FQNNGV.

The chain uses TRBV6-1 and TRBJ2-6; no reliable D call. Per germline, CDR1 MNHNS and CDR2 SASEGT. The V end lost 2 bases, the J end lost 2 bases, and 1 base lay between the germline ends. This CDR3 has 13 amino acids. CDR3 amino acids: CASSETGANVLTF. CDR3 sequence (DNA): TGTGCCAGCAGTGAAACTGGGGCCAACGTCCTGACTTTC.

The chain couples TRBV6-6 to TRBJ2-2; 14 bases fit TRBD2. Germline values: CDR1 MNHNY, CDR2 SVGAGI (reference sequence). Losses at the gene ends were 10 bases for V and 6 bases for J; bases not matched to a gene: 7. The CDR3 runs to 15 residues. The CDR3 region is CATEPGLAGAGELFF. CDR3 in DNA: TGTGCCACCGAACCGGGACTAGCGGGAGCCGGGGAGCTGTTTTTT.

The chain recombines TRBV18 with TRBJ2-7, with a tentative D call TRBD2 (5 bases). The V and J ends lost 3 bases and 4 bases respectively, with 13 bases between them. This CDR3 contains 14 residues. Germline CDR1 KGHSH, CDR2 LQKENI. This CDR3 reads CASSPSSLNYEQYF. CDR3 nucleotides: TGTGCCAGCTCACCCTCTAGCCTTAATTACGAGCAGTACTTC.

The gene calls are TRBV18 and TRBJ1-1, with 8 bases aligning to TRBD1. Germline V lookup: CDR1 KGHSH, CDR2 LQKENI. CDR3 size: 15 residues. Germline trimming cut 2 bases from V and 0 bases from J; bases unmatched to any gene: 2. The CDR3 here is CASSPSDRVNTEAFF. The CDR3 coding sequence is TGTGCCAGCTCACCATCGGACAGGGTGAACACTGAAGCTTTCTTT.